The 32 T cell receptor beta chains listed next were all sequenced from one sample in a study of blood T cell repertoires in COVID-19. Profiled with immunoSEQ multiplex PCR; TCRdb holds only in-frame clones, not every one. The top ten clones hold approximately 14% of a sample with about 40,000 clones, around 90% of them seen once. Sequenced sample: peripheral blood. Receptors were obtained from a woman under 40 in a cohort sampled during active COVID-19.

The CDR3 DNA reads as TGTGCCAGCAGTTACCAGGGCGAGCAGTACTTC. It is translated as CASSYQGEQYF. The rearrangement uses TRBV6-2 or TRBV6-3 and TRBJ2-7, with D perhaps matching TRBD1 (5 bases). Between the trimmed V and J ends, which lost 2 bases and 6 bases, there was a span of 5 bases. CDR3 size: 11 residues. Germline lookup yields CDR1 MNHEY and CDR2 SVGEGT.

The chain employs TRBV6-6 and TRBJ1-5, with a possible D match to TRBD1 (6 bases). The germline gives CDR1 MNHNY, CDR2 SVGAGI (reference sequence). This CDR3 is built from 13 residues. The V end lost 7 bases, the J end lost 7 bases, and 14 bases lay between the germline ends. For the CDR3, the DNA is TGTGCCAGCACCCCTACAGGGTGGCAGCCCCAGCATTTT. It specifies CASTPTGWQPQHF.

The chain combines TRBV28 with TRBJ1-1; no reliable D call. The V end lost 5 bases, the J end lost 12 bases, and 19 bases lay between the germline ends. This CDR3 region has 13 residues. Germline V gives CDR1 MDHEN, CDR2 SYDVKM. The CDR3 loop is CASSPHEDPVSFF. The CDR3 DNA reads TGTGCCAGCAGTCCTCATGAAGATCCGGTATCTTTCTTT.

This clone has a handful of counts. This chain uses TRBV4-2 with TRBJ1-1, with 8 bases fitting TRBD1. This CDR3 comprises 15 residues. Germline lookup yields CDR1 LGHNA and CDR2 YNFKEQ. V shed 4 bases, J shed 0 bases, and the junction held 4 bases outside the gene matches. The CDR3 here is CASSPRQGMNTEAFF. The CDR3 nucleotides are TGTGCCAGCAGCCCCCGACAGGGGATGAACACTGAAGCTTTCTTT.

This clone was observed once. This chain's CDR3 is CASSSLGTGNRDGYTF. The CDR3 coding sequence is TGTGCCAGCTCGAGCCTCGGGACAGGCAACAGGGATGGCTACACCTTC. V and J are TRBV18 and TRBJ1-2; 8 bases line up with TRBD1. V shed 6 bases and J 6 bases; nucleotides not matched to a gene: 15. Germline CDR1 KGHSH, CDR2 LQKENI. CDR3 size: 16 residues.

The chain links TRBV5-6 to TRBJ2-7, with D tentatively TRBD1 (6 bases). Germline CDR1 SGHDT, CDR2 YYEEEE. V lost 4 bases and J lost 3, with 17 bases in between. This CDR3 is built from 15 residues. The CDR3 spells CASSPYGQYGYEQYF. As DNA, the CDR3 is TGTGCCAGCAGCCCATACGGACAGTACGGCTACGAGCAGTACTTC.

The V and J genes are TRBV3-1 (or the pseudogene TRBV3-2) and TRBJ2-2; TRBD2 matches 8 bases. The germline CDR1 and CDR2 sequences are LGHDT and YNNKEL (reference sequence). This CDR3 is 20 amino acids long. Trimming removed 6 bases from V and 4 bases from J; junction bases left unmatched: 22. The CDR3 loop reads CASSPRTTKLAGFGTGELFF. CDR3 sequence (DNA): TGTGCCAGCAGTCCCCGGACAACCAAGTTAGCGGGGTTTGGCACCGGGGAGCTGTTTTTT.

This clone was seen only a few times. The CDR3 protein is CAWSVGGIQETQYF. In DNA, the CDR3 is TGTGCCTGGAGTGTAGGCGGAATCCAAGAGACCCAGTACTTC. This chain uses TRBV30 with TRBJ2-5; D uncertain. CDR3 length: 14 residues. Trimming left V 0 bases short and J 1 base short, with 9 bases between. CDR1 and CDR2 from the germline V gene are GTSNPN and SVGIG (reference sequence).

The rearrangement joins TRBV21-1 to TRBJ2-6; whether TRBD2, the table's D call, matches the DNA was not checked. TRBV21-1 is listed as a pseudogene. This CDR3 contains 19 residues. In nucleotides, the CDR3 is TGTGCCAGCAGCAAAGCGGATACCCTGCGGCGATGCGGGGCCAACGTCCTGACTTTC. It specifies CASSKADTLRRCGANVLTF.

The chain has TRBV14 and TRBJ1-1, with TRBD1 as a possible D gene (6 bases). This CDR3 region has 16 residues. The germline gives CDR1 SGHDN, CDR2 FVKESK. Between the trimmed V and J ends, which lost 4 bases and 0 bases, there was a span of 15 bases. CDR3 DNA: TGTGCCAGCAGCCTCCCGCACCCAGGGGTGAACACTGAAGCTTTCTTT. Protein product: CASSLPHPGVNTEAFF.

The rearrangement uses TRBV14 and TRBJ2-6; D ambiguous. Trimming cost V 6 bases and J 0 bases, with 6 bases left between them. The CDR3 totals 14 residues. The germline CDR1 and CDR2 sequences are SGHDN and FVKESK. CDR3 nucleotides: TGTGCCAGCAGTCTCTTCTCTGGGGCCAACGTCCTGACTTTC. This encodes CASSLFSGANVLTF.

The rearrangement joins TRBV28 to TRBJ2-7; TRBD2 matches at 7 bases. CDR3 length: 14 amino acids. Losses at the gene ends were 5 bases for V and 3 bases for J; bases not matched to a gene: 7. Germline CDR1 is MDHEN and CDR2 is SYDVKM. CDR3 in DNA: TGTGCCAGCAGTATCAGCGGGAACCGCTACGAGCAGTACTTC. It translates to CASSISGNRYEQYF.

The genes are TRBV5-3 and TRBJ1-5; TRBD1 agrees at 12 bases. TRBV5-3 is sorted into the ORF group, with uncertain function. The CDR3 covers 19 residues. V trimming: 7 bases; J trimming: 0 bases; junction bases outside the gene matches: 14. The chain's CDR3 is CARGWRGQGAHYSNQPQHF. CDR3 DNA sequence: TGTGCCAGAGGGTGGAGGGGACAGGGGGCCCATTATAGCAATCAGCCCCAGCATTTT.

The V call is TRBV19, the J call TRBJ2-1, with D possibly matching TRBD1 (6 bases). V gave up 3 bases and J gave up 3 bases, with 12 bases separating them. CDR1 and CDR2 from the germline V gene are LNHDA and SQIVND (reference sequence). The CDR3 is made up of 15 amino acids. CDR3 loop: CASSIDRIDYNEQFF. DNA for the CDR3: TGTGCCAGTAGTATTGACAGGATCGACTACAATGAGCAGTTCTTC.

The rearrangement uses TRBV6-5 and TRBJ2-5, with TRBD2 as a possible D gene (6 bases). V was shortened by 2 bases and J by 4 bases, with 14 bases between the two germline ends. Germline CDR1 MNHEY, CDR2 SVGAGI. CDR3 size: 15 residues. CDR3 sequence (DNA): TGTGCCAGCAGTTACACGGGAGCAATCGGAGAGACCCAGTACTTC. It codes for CASSYTGAIGETQYF.

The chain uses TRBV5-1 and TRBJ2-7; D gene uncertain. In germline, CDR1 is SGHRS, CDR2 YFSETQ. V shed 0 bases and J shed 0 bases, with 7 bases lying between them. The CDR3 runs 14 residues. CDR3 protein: CASSLGFSSYEQYF. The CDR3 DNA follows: TGCGCCAGCAGCTTGGGATTTAGCTCCTACGAGCAGTACTTC.

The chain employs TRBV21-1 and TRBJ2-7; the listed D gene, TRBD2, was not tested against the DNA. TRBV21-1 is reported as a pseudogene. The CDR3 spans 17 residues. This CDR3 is CASSKNPSVGRTYEQYF. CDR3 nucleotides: TGTGCCAGCAGCAAAAATCCTTCGGTAGGGAGAACGTACGAGCAGTACTTC.

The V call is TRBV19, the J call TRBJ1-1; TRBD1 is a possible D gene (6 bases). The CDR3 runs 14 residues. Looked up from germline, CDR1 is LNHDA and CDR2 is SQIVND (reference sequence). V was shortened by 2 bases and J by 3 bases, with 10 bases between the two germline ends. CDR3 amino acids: CASSILGQYTEAFF. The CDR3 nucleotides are TGTGCCAGTAGTATATTAGGACAGTACACTGAAGCTTTCTTT. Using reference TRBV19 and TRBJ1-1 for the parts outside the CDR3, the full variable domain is DGGITQSPKYLFRKEGQNVTLSCEQNLNHDAMYWYRQDPGQGLRLIYYSQIVNDFQKGDIAEGYSVSREKKESFPLTVTSAQKNPTAFYLCASSILGQYTEAFFGQGTRLTVV.

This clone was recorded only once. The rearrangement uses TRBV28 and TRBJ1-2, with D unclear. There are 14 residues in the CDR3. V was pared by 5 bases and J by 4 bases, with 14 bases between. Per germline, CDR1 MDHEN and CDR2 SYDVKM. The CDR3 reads CASSPGGGFYGYTF. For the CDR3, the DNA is TGTGCCAGCAGTCCCGGAGGAGGGTTCTATGGCTACACCTTC.

The CDR3 region has the DNA TGCGCCAGCAGCTGGAACAGGGCGCCTGGGGATACGCAGTATTTT. Translation gives CASSWNRAPGDTQYF. This rearrangement joins TRBV5-1 to TRBJ2-3, with D possibly being TRBD1 (6 bases). This CDR3 spans 15 amino acids. Trimming left V 3 bases short and J 6 bases short, with 17 bases between. CDR1 SGHRS and CDR2 YFSETQ come from the germline V gene.

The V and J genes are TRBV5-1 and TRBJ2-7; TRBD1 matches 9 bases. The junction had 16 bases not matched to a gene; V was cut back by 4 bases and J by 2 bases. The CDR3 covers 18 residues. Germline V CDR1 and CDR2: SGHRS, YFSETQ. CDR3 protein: CASSPYLQPGQGPYEQYF. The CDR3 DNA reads TGCGCCAGCAGCCCCTACCTCCAACCGGGACAGGGACCCTACGAGCAGTACTTC.

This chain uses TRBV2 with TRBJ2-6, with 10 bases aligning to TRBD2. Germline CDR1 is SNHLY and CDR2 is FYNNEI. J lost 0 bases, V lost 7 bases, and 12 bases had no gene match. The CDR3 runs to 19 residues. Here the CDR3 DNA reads TGTGCCAGCATAGGCTTAGCGGGAGGATCCCCCTCTGGGGCCAACGTCCTGACTTTC. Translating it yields CASIGLAGGSPSGANVLTF. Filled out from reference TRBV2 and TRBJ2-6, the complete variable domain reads EPEVTQTPSHQVTQMGQEVILRCVPISNHLYFYWYRQILGQKVEFLVSFYNNEISEKSEIFDDQFSVERPDGSNFTLKIRSTKLEDSAMYFCASIGLAGGSPSGANVLTFGAGSRLTVL.

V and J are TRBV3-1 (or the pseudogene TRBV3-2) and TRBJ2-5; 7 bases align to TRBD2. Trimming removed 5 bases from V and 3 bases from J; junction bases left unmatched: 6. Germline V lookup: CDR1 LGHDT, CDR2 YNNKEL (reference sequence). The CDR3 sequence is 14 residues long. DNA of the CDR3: TGTGCCAGCAGCTCTAGGGCGGGAGAAGAGACCCAGTACTTC. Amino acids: CASSSRAGEETQYF.

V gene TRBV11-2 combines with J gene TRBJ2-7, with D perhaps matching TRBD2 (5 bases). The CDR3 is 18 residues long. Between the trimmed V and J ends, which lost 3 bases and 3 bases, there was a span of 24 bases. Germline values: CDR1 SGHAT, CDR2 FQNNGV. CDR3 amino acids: CASSFRPRAEFEDYEQYF. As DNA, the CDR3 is TGTGCCAGCAGCTTCAGGCCGCGGGCGGAGTTCGAGGACTACGAGCAGTACTTC.

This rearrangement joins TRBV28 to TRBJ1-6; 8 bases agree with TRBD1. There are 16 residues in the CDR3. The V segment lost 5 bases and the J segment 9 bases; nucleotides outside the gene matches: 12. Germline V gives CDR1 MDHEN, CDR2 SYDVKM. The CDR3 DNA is TGTGCCAGCAGTCGCCTGGGACAGGTCAGGAGTTCACCCCTCCACTTT. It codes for CASSRLGQVRSSPLHF.

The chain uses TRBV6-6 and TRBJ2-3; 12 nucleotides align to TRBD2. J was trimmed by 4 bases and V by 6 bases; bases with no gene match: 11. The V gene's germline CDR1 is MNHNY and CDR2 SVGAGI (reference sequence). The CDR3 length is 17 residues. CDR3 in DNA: TGTGCCAGCAGACGACGTAGACTAGCGGGAGTCTCAGATACGCAGTATTTT. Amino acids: CASRRRRLAGVSDTQYF.

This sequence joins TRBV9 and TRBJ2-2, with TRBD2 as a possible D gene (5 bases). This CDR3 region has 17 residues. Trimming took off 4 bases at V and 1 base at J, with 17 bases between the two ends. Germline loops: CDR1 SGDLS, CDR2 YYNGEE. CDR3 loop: CASSSTKSRRNTGELFF. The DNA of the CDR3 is TGTGCCAGCAGCTCGACTAAGTCCCGCCGGAACACCGGGGAGCTGTTTTTT.

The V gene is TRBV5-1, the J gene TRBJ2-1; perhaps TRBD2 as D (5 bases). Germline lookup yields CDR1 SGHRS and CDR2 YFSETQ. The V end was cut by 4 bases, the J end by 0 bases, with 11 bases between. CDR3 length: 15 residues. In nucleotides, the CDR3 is TGCGCCAGCAGCACAGCGGTTAACTCCTACAATGAGCAGTTCTTC. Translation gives CASSTAVNSYNEQFF.

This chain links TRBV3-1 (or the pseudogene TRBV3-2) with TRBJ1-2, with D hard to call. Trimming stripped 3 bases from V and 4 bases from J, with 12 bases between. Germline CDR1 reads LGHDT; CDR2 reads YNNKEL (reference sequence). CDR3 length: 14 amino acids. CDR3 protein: CASSHGQATYGYTF. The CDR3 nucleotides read TGTGCCAGCAGCCATGGCCAGGCAACCTATGGCTACACCTTC.

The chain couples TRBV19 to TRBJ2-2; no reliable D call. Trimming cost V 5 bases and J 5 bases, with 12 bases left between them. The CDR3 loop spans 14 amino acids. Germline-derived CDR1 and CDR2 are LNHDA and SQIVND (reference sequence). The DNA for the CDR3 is TGTGCCAGTAGTTCCCGCGTTTGGACCGGGGAGCTGTTTTTT. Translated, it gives CASSSRVWTGELFF.

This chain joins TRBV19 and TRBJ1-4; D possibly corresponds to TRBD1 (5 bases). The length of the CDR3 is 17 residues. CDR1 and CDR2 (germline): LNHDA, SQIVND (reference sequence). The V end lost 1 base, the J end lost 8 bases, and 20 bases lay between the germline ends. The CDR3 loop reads CASSIALWTSRGEKLFF. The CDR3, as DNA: TGTGCCAGTAGTATAGCCCTCTGGACATCCCGCGGCGAAAAACTGTTTTTT. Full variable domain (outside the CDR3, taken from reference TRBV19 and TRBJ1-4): DGGITQSPKYLFRKEGQNVTLSCEQNLNHDAMYWYRQDPGQGLRLIYYSQIVNDFQKGDIAEGYSVSREKKESFPLTVTSAQKNPTAFYLCASSIALWTSRGEKLFFGSGTQLSVL.

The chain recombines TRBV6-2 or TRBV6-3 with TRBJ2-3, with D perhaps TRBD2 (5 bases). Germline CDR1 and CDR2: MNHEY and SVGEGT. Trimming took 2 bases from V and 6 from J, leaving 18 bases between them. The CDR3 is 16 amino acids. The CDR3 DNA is TGTGCCAGCAGTTACGAGGGAGCCACCTCCTGGGATACGCAGTATTTT. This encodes CASSYEGATSWDTQYF.